The 17 T cell receptor beta chains below were found in one sample sequenced in a study of blood T cell repertoires in COVID-19. Clones were read by immunoSEQ multiplex PCR, and TCRdb kept only the in-frame ones, dropping some. Of around 420,000 clones listed, nearly 90% are singletons. Sequences were obtained from PBMCs or T cells enriched from blood (not recorded which). The receptors shown here come from a woman aged 35 to 49 with acute COVID-19.

This sequence joins TRBV12-1 and TRBJ1-1; the table calls TRBD1, which could not be checked here. TRBV12-1 is reported as a pseudogene. The CDR3 spans 16 residues. The CDR3 sequence: CASNVAGRLMNTEAFF. CDR3 coding DNA: TGTGCCAGCAATGTGGCAGGCCGGCTAATGAACACTGAAGCTTTCTTT.

The chain links TRBV5-1 to TRBJ2-3, with TRBD1 matching over 7 bases. The CDR3 has 17 residues. Germline V gene data show CDR1 as SGHRS and CDR2 as YFSETQ. V lost 6 bases to trimming and J lost 1 base; unmatched junction nucleotides: 14. The CDR3 is CASMPSPDRWGTDTQYF. DNA of the CDR3: TGCGCCAGCATGCCTTCCCCGGACAGGTGGGGCACAGATACGCAGTATTTT. The full variable domain, with the rest looked up from reference TRBV5-1 and TRBJ2-3, is KAGVTQTPRYLIKTRGQQVTLSCSPISGHRSVSWYQQTPGQGLQFLFEYFSETQRNKGNFPGRFSGRQFSNSRSEMNVSTLELGDSALYLCASMPSPDRWGTDTQYFGPGTRLTVL.

This chain uses TRBV15 with TRBJ2-3; weak D call: TRBD2 (5 bases). Trimming left V 2 bases short and J 1 base short, with 13 bases between. Looked up from germline, CDR1 is LNHNV and CDR2 is YYDKDF (reference sequence). The CDR3 is 16 residues long. As DNA, the CDR3 is TGTGCCACCAGCAGACTGGACTCCGGGGGCACAGATACGCAGTATTTT. Its protein product is CATSRLDSGGTDTQYF.

The count of this clone is one. V is TRBV25-1 and J is TRBJ1-2; 8 bases align to TRBD1. This CDR3 comprises 13 residues. The germline V gene has CDR1 MGHDK and CDR2 SYGVNS. The V and J ends lost 4 bases and 5 bases, in that order; junction bases with no gene match: 3. The CDR3 loop is CASSVGQGYGYTF. DNA of the CDR3: TGTGCCAGCAGTGTCGGACAGGGTTATGGCTACACCTTC.

V gene TRBV2 combines with J gene TRBJ2-1; 7 bases map to TRBD2. Looked up from germline, CDR1 is SNHLY and CDR2 is FYNNEI. This CDR3 is 13 amino acids long. Losses at the gene ends were 6 bases for V and 9 bases for J; bases not matched to a gene: 8. In DNA, the CDR3 is TGTGCCAGCAGGGGGGAGGGGCGGAGTGAGCAGTTCTTC. Its protein is CASRGEGRSEQFF.

The chain couples TRBV3-1 (or the pseudogene TRBV3-2) to TRBJ1-2; possible D gene TRBD1, 6 bases. The CDR3 is 15 residues long. V was shortened by 1 base and J by 3 bases, with 12 bases between the two germline ends. CDR1 is LGHDT, CDR2 YNNKEL, per germline (reference sequence). The CDR3 DNA follows: TGTGCCAGCAGCCAAGGCAGGGGTTATGACTATGGCTACACCTTC. It encodes CASSQGRGYDYGYTF.

The chain couples TRBV13 to TRBJ2-7; TRBD2 matches at 8 bases. CDR1 and CDR2 (germline): PRHDT, FYEKMQ (reference sequence). Trimming removed 1 base from V and 0 bases from J; junction bases left unmatched: 2. The CDR3 is 15 residues long. In DNA, the CDR3 is TGTGCCAGCAGCTTAGCAGGACTAGCCTCCTACGAGCAGTACTTC. Translation: CASSLAGLASYEQYF.

This chain links TRBV18 with TRBJ1-2, with D possibly matching TRBD1 (6 bases). V was pared by 8 bases and J by 6 bases, with 22 bases between. The CDR3 totals 15 residues. CDR1 and CDR2 (germline): KGHSH, LQKENI. Written as DNA, the CDR3 is TGTGCCAGCGCCCCGCTGATTACAGGGCTGAATGGCTACACCTTC. The encoded protein is CASAPLITGLNGYTF.

This clone was seen once. V gene TRBV2 combines with J gene TRBJ2-2; no definite D call. The germline gives CDR1 SNHLY, CDR2 FYNNEI. Trimming stripped 7 bases from V and 4 bases from J, with 10 bases between. The CDR3 is 13 amino acids. The CDR3 nucleotides are TGTGCCAGCACCGGAGACGGCACCGGGGAGCTGTTTTTT. The encoded protein is CASTGDGTGELFF.

The CDR3 is CASSYSGGRGTGELFF. In DNA, the CDR3 is TGTGCCAGCAGTTACAGCGGGGGAAGAGGCACCGGGGAGCTGTTTTTT. The rearrangement joins TRBV6-5 to TRBJ2-2; 8 nucleotides line up with TRBD2. The V segment lost 2 bases and the J segment 4 bases; nucleotides outside the gene matches: 6. Per germline, CDR1 MNHEY and CDR2 SVGAGI. CDR3 length equals 16 residues.

This rearrangement joins TRBV2 to TRBJ1-5; 7 bases line up with TRBD1. The CDR3 length is 15 residues. Germline-derived CDR1 and CDR2 are SNHLY and FYNNEI. The trim removed 2 bases at V and 6 bases at J, leaving 7 bases unmatched. For the CDR3, the DNA is TGTGCCAGCAGTGAATGGGGGTCAGGGGGTCAGCCCCAGCATTTT. Its translation is CASSEWGSGGQPQHF.

The chain uses TRBV5-8 and TRBJ2-3; D is unclear. Per the germline V gene, CDR1 is SGHTS and CDR2 is YDEGEE. V was clipped by 7 bases and J by 3 bases, with 21 bases between them. The CDR3 has 16 residues. CDR3: CASPSPPGQNTDTQYF. The CDR3 nucleotides are TGTGCCAGCCCCTCCCCCCCTGGGCAGAATACAGATACGCAGTATTTT.

This chain uses TRBV29-1 with TRBJ1-5; D is perhaps TRBD1 (6 bases). The CDR3 contains 14 residues. Germline V gene lookup returns CDR1 SQVTM and CDR2 ANQGSEA. Trimming took off 6 bases at V and 1 base at J, with 13 bases between the two ends. The CDR3 protein is CSVGGGLSNQPQHF. The CDR3, as DNA: TGCAGCGTCGGGGGGGGGCTGAGCAATCAGCCCCAGCATTTT.

V and J are TRBV10-3 and TRBJ2-7; D perhaps matches TRBD1 (5 bases). V lost 2 bases, J lost 2 bases, and 13 bases lay in between. The CDR3 spans 15 residues. Germline V gene data show CDR1 as ENHRY and CDR2 as SYGVKD. CDR3 sequence reads: CAISEPETATYEQYF. For the CDR3, the DNA is TGTGCCATCAGTGAGCCCGAGACAGCTACCTACGAGCAGTACTTC.

This chain uses TRBV10-3 with TRBJ2-1; D perhaps matches TRBD2 (6 bases). The CDR3 contains 15 residues. Germline V lookup: CDR1 ENHRY, CDR2 SYGVKD. Deletions cut 4 bases from V and 8 bases from J, with 18 bases between. The CDR3 DNA reads as TGTGCCATCAGTGCAAGCGGGCAGGGAGGCGATGAGCAGTTCTTC. Its translation: CAISASGQGGDEQFF.

V gene TRBV7-9 combines with J gene TRBJ2-2; D is perhaps TRBD1 (5 bases). Looked up from germline, CDR1 is SEHNR and CDR2 is FQNEAQ (reference sequence). This CDR3 spans 15 amino acids. The V end lost 6 bases, the J end lost 2 bases, and 13 bases lay between the germline ends. CDR3 DNA sequence: TGTGCCAGCAGGATCACTACAGGAAACACCGGGGAGCTGTTTTTT. Its protein product is CASRITTGNTGELFF.

This sequence joins TRBV25-1 and TRBJ2-7; a possible D gene is TRBD1 (6 bases). Trimming removed 4 bases from V and 2 bases from J, with 9 bases in between. Germline assignment: CDR1 MGHDK and CDR2 SYGVNS. This CDR3 region has 13 residues. CDR3 loop: CASSATGTYEQYF. CDR3 sequence (DNA): TGTGCCAGCAGTGCGACAGGAACCTACGAGCAGTACTTC.